The 3 T cell receptor beta chains below were found in one sample sequenced in a study of CD8 T cell repertoires and HIV-1 epitope variants. The repertoire was sequenced with immunoSEQ multiplex PCR; TCRdb's copy has only in-frame clones and lacks some. The repertoire includes about 5,000 clones, less than 70% of them detected once, and approximately 39% sits in the top ten. These receptors are not linked to any known antigen. Input material: cultured CD8+ T cells derived from PBMCs. The receptors originated from a male donor with HIV.

This sequence joins TRBV28 and TRBJ2-2; D is unresolved. Between the trimmed V and J ends, which lost 2 bases and 4 bases, there was a span of 5 bases. The length of the CDR3 is 13 residues. Per germline, CDR1 MDHEN and CDR2 SYDVKM. Written as DNA, the CDR3 is TGTGCCAGCAGTTTACGCCTCACCGGGGAGCTGTTTTTT. This sequence encodes CASSLRLTGELFF. The full variable domain, its missing parts supplied by reference TRBV28 and TRBJ2-2, is DVKVTQSSRYLVKRTGEKVFLECVQDMDHENMFWYRQDPGLGLRLIYFSYDVKMKEKGDIPEGYSVSREKKERFSLILESASTNQTSMYLCASSLRLTGELFFGEGSRLTVL.

The chain carries TRBV15 and TRBJ2-2; 10 nucleotides align to TRBD1. Germline trimming cut 0 bases from V and 7 bases from J; bases unmatched to any gene: 5. The CDR3 covers 16 residues. The V gene's germline CDR1 is LNHNV and CDR2 YYDKDF (reference sequence). The CDR3 sequence is CATSRERQGAVGELFF. The CDR3 coding sequence is TGTGCCACCAGCAGAGAAAGACAGGGGGCAGTCGGGGAGCTGTTTTTT.

The gene calls are TRBV4-3 and TRBJ2-7; possibly TRBD1 or TRBD2 for D (5 bases each). This CDR3 comprises 15 residues. V dropped 3 bases and J dropped 3 bases, with 15 bases sitting between them. Looked up from germline, CDR1 is LGHNA and CDR2 is YSLEER. The CDR3, as DNA: TGCGCCAGCAGCCAGGCCGGGACCCCACTCTACGAGCAGTACTTC. Its translation is CASSQAGTPLYEQYF.